These T cell receptor beta chains were read from a single sample in a study of control samples from healthy donors and cancer patients. Here immunoSEQ multiplex PCR was the method, and the copy in TCRdb shows in-frame clones only, minus some. Here the sample spans about 150,000 clones, 85% to 95% being singletons. The specimen was blood. The source is a man aged 35 to 55 in good health. CDR3s include the opening cysteine and the closing phenylalanine or tryptophan.

>TRBV3-1/TRBV3-2
CASSQDGLAGNEQFF
>TRBV6-1
CASSEGPSQPQHF
>TRBV9
CASSPRGPRDTQYF
>TRBV4-3
CASSQGTSGLYEQYF
>TRBV4-3
CASSQAGNRRGYTF
>TRBV7-3
CASSFSGAADTQYF
>TRBV6-1
CASSERTENSPLHF
>TRBV19
CASSILGGQGSPLHF
>TRBV5-1
CASTPEAGRGSETQYF
>TRBV11-2
CASSFAGTGSYEQYF
>TRBV29-1
CSVDDRGVTEAFF
>TRBV30
CAWSYREDQPQHF
>TRBV5-8
CASSLTRGGVAKNIQYF
>TRBV11-2
CATCPGHLVPSYNSPLHF